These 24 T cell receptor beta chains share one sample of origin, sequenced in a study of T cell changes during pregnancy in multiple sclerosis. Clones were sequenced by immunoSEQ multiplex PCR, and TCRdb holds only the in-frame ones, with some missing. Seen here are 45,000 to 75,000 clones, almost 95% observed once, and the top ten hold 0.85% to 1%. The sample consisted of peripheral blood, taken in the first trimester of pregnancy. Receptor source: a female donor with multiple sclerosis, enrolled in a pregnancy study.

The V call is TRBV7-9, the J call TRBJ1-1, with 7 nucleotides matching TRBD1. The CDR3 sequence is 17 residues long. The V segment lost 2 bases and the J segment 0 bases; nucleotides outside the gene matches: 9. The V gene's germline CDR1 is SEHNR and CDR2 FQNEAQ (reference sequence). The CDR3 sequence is CASSLPRDSSMNTEAFF. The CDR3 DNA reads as TGTGCCAGCAGCTTACCTAGGGACAGCTCTATGAACACTGAAGCTTTCTTT.

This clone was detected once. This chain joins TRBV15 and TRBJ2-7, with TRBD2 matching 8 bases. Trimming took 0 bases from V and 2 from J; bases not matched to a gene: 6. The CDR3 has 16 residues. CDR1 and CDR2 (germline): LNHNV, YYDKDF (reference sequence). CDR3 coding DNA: TGTGCCACCAGCAGAGATCCCCGGGAGGGGGCCTACGAGCAGTACTTC. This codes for CATSRDPREGAYEQYF.

The CDR3 is CASSLGLNYGYTF. Written as DNA, the CDR3 is TGTGCCAGCAGCTTAGGACTAAACTATGGCTACACCTTC. This chain joins TRBV7-3 and TRBJ1-2, with D unclear. In germline, CDR1 is SGHTA, CDR2 FQGTGA. V lost 2 bases and J lost 2, with 6 bases in between. The CDR3 spans 13 residues.

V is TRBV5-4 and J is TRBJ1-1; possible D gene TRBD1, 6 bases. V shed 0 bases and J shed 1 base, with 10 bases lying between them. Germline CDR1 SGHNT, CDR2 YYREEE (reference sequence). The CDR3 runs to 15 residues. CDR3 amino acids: CASSLAQGRNTEAFF. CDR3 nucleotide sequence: TGTGCCAGCAGCTTGGCACAGGGAAGGAACACTGAAGCTTTCTTT.

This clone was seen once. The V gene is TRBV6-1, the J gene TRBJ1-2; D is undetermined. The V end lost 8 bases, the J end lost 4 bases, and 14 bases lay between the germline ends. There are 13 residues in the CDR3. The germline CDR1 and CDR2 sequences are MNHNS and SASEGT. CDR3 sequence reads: CASVRGQIYGYTF. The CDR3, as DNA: TGTGCCAGCGTAAGAGGGCAGATCTATGGCTACACCTTC.

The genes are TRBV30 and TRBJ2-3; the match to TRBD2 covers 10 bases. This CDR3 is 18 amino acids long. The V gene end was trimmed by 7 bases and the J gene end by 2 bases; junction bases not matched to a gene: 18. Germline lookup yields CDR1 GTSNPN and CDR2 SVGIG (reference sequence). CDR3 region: CASGRDLAGGHDTDTQYF. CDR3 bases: TGTGCCTCCGGCCGGGATTTAGCGGGGGGCCATGACACAGATACGCAGTATTTT.

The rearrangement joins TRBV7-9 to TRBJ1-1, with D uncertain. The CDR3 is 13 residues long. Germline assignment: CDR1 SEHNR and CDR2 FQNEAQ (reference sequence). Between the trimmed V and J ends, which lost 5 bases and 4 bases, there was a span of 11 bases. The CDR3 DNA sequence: TGTGCCAGCAGCCCGGAGGTCTCCACTGAAGCTTTCTTT. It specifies CASSPEVSTEAFF.

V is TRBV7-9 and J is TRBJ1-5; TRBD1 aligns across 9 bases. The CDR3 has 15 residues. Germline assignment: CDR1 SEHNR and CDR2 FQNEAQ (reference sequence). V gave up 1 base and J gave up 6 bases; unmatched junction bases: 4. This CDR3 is CASSLVGQGIQPQHF. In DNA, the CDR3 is TGTGCCAGCAGCTTAGTGGGACAGGGAATTCAGCCCCAGCATTTT.

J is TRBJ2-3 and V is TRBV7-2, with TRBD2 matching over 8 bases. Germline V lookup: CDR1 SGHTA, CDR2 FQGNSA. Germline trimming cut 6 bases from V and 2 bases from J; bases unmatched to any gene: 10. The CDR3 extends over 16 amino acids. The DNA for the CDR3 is TGTGCCAGCAGACATAACGGGGGGGGTTCCACAGATACGCAGTATTTT. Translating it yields CASRHNGGGSTDTQYF. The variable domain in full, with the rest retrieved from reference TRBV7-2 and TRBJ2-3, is GAGVSQSPSNKVTEKGKDVELRCDPISGHTALYWYRQSLGQGLEFLIYFQGNSAPDKSGLPSDRFSAERTGGSVSTLTIQRTQQEDSAVYLCASRHNGGGSTDTQYFGPGTRLTVL.

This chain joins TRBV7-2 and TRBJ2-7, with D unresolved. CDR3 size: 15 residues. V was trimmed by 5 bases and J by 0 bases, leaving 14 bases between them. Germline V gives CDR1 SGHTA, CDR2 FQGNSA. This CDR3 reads CASSQTRYYSYEQYF. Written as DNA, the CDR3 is TGTGCCAGCAGCCAAACCAGGTATTACTCCTACGAGCAGTACTTC.

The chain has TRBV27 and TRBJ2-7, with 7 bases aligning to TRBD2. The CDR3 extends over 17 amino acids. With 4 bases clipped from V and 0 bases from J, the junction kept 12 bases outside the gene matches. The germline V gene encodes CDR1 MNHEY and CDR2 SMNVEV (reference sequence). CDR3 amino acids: CASSSRDYQRASYEQYF. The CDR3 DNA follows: TGTGCCAGCAGTTCCCGGGACTACCAACGAGCCTCCTACGAGCAGTACTTC.

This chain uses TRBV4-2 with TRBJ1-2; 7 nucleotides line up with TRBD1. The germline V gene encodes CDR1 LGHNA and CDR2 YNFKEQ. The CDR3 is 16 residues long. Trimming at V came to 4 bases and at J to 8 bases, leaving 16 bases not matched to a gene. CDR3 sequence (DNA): TGTGCCAGCAGCCGAGAGGGGGCTCCCACGACCCCAGGCTACACCTTC. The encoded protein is CASSREGAPTTPGYTF.

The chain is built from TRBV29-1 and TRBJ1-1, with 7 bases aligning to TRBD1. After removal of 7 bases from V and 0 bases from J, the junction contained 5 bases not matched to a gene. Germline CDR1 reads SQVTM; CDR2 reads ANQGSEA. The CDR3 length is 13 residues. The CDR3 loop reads CSAWTGLNTEAFF. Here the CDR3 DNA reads TGCAGCGCCTGGACAGGCCTGAACACTGAAGCTTTCTTT.

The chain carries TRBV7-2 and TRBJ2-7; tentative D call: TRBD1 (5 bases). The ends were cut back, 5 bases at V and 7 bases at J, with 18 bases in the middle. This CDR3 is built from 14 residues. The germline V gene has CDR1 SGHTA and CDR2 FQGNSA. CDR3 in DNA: TGTGCCAGCAGCGAGTCCAGGGTGCAGTCGGAGCAGTACTTC. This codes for CASSESRVQSEQYF.

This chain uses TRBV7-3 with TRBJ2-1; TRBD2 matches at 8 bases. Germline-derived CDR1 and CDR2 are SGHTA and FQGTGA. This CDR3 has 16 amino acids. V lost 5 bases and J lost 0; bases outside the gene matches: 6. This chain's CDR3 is CASSTGTRISYNEQFF. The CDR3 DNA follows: TGTGCCAGCAGCACCGGGACTAGAATCTCCTACAATGAGCAGTTCTTC.

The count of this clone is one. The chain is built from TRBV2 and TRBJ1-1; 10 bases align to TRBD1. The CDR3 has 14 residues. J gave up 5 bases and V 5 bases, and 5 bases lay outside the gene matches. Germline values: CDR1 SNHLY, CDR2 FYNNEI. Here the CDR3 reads CASSNGQGGTEAFF. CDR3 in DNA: TGTGCCAGCAGTAATGGACAGGGGGGAACTGAAGCTTTCTTT.

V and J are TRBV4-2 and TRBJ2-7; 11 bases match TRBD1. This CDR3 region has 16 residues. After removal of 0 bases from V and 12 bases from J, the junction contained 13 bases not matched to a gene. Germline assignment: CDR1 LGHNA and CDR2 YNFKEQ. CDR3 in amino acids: CASSQDRGQGATGRYF. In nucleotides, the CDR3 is TGTGCCAGCAGCCAAGATAGAGGACAGGGGGCGACGGGGAGGTACTTC.

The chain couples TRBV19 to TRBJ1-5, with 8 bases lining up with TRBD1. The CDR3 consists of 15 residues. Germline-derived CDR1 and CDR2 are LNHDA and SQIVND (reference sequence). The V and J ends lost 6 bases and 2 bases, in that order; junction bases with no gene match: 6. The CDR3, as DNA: TGTGCCAGTAGCCAGACAGGGGTGGGCAATCAGCCCCAGCATTTT. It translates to CASSQTGVGNQPQHF.

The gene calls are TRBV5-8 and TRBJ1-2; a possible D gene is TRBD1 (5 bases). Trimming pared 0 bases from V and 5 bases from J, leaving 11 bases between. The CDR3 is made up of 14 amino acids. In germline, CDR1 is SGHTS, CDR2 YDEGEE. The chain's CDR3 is CASSLEGLSYGYTF. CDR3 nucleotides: TGTGCCAGCAGCTTGGAGGGGCTCAGTTATGGCTACACCTTC.

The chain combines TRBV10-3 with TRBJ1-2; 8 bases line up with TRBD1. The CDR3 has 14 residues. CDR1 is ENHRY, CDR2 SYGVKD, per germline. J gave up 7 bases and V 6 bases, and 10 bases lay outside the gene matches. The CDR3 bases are TGTGCCATCAGCATCGACAGGGACAGGAGTGGCTACACCTTC. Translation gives CAISIDRDRSGYTF.

The CDR3 region is CASSPTTGGNTIYF. The CDR3 DNA reads as TGCGCCAGCAGCCCTACGACGGGTGGAAACACCATATATTTT. This chain connects TRBV4-1 to TRBJ1-3; D remains unclear. Per germline, CDR1 MGHRA and CDR2 YSYEKL. CDR3 length: 14 amino acids. V lost 4 bases and J 3 bases, leaving 10 bases between the germline ends.

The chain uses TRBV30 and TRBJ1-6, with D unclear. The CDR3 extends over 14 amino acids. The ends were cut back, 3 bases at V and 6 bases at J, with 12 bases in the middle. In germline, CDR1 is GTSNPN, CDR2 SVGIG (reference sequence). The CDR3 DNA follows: TGTGCCTGGAGGAGGGAAGCCCCTAATTCACCCCTCCACTTT. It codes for CAWRREAPNSPLHF.

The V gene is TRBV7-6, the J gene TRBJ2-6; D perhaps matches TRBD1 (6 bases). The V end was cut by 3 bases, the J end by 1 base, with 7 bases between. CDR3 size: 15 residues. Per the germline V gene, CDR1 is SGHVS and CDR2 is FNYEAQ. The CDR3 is CASSLDRSGANVLTF. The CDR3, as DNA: TGTGCCAGCAGCTTGGACAGATCTGGGGCCAACGTCCTGACTTTC.

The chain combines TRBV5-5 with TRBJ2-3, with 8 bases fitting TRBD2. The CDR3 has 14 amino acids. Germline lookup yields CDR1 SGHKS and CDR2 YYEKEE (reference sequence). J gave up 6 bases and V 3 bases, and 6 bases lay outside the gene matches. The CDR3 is CASSSRTSKDTQYF. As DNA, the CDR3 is TGTGCCAGCAGCTCAAGGACTAGCAAGGATACGCAGTATTTT.